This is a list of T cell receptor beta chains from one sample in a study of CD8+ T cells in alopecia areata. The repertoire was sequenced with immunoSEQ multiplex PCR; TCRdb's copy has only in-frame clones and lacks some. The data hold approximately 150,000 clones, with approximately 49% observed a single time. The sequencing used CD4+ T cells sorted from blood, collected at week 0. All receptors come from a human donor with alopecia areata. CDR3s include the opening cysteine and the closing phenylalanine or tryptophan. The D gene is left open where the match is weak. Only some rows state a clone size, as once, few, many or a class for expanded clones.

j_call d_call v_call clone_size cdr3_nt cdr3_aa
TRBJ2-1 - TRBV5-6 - TGTGCCAGCAGCCCCCTAGAGGGCTATTACCATGAGCAGTTCTTC CASSPLEGYYHEQFF
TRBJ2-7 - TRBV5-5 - TGTGCCAGCAGCTCGACGCCCGGGGGTACCTACGAGCAGTACTTC CASSSTPGGTYEQYF
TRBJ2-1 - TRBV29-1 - TGCAGCGTTGAAGATCTACGCTCCCGTATCAATGAGCAGTTCTTC CSVEDLRSRINEQFF
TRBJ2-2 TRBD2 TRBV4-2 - TGTGCCAGCAGACAAGCACTAGCGGGAGTCGGTGGGGAGCTGTTTTTT CASRQALAGVGGELFF
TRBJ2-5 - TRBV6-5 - TGTGCCAGCAGTCCCACCTGGTACCAAGAGACCCAGTACTTC CASSPTWYQETQYF
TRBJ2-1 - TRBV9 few TGTGCCAGCAGCGTAGAGGGGGGCTCCTACAATGAGCAGTTCTTC CASSVEGGSYNEQFF
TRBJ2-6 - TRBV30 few TGTGCCCAAGGCCGAGGTGGAGGGGCCAACGTCCTGACTTTC CAQGRGGGANVLTF
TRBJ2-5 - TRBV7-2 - TGTGCCAGCAGCTTAGCGGGGGTGAGGGAAGAGACCCAGTACTTC CASSLAGVREETQYF
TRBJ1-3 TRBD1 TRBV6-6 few TGTGCCAGCAGTCCCGGGACAGGGGGCTCTGGAAACACCATATATTTT CASSPGTGGSGNTIYF
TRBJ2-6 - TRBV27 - TGTGCCAGCAGGGGACACTCTGGGGCCAACGTCCTGACTTTC CASRGHSGANVLTF
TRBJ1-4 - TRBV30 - TGTGCTTTCGCCGGGACGGGGAAACTGTTTTTT CAFAGTGKLFF
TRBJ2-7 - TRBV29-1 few TGCAGCGTTTGGGTCCAAGACTTTGGGGGAGAGCAGTACTTC CSVWVQDFGGEQYF
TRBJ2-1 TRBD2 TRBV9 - TGTGCCAGCAGCGTGGGACTAGCGGGGACGTCCATAGGGGACTATGAGCAGTTCTTC CASSVGLAGTSIGDYEQFF
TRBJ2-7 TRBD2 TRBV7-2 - TGTGCCAGCAGCTTACCTCCTAGCGGGAGGGCGAGGTACGAGCAGTACTTC CASSLPPSGRARYEQYF
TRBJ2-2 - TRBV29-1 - TGCAGCGTTGAAATAGCGGAGGTTGCCGGGGAGCTGTTTTTT CSVEIAEVAGELFF
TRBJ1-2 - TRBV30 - TGTGCCTGGACCCGGGAATTTTCCTATGGCTACACCTTC CAWTREFSYGYTF
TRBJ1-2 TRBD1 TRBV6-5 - TGTGCCAGCAGTTTCCAGGGGGCGCGGTATGGCTACACCTTC CASSFQGARYGYTF
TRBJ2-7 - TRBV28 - TGTGCCAGCAGTCCGCCTAGGGCCCTGGGATACGAGCAGTACTTC CASSPPRALGYEQYF
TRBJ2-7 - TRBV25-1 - TGTGCCAGCAGTGAAGGAGCGTACGAGCAGTACTTC CASSEGAYEQYF
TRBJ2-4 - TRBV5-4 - TGTGCCAGCGGGGACGGAGCCAAAAACATTCAGTACTTC CASGDGAKNIQYF
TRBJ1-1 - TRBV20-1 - TGCAGTGCTAGACTTAGAGTTGAAGCTTTCTTT CSARLRVEAFF
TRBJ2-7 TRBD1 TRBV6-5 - TGTGCCAGCAGTCACAGGGGACCTACCCCCTACGAGCAGTACTTC CASSHRGPTPYEQYF
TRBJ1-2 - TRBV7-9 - TGTGCCAGCAGCTTTGAGAACTATGGCTACACCTTC CASSFENYGYTF
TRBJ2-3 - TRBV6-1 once TGTGCCAGCAGTGAATCTGGGATTGATACGCAGTATTTT CASSESGIDTQYF
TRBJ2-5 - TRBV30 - TGTGCCTGGAGTTTAGGGGAGACCCAGTACTTC CAWSLGETQYF